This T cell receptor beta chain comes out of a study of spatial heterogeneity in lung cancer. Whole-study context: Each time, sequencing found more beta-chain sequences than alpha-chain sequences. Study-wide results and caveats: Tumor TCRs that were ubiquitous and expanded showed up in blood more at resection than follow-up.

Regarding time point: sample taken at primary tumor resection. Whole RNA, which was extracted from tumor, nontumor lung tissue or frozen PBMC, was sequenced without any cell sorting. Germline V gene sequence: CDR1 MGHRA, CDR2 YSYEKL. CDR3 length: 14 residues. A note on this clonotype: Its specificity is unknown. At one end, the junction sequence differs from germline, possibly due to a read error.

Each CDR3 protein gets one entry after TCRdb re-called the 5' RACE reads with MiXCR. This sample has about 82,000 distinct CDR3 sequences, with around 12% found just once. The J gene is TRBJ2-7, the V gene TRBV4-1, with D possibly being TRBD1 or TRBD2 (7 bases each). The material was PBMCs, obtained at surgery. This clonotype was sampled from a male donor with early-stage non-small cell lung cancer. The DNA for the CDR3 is TGCGCCAACAGCCAAGGCAGGCAGGGGGGGGAGCAGTACTTC. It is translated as CANSQGRQGGEQYF.